This TCR beta chain was identified in a study of T cells in Graves' hyperthyroidism and ophthalmopathy (dated by TCRdb to the late 2010s). Notes on the research overall: Peripheral blood samples were taken at initial diagnosis, before any treatment was given. A discovery cohort of roughly 100 patients, about 40 with Graves' ophthalmopathy and about 60 with stable Graves' hyperthyroidism, was used to find distinguishing TCR V-J signatures. An independent validation cohort of fewer than 20 hyperthyroidism patients and over 15 patients who later progressed to ophthalmopathy tested prospective prediction of ophthalmopathy. The approximately 100 discovery patients were randomly divided into training and test sets at a 7:3 ratio. In addition, the study compared T-cell repertoires in thyroid tissue and in blood from five or six Graves' hyperthyroidism patients. After blood sampling, hyperthyroidism patients were treated with methimazole at a starting dose of 30 mg daily, and ophthalmopathy patients were treated with high-dose intravenous methylprednisolone. The paper describes TCR Vbeta CDR3 sequencing of around 140 peripheral blood samples, made up of 43 ophthalmopathy patients, roughly 72 hyperthyroidism patients and approximately 17 progressor patients.

Results and caveats for the whole study, not just this receptor: No statistical method was used to fix the sample size in advance, and group allocation was not hidden from the investigators. In cross-validation, a model built on a 13 V-J signature told ophthalmopathy apart from stable hyperthyroidism with 87.88% sensitivity and approximately 81% specificity, and in testing the same model reached 80%/75%. Most expanded thyroid clonotypes (frequency above 0.001) were also detected in blood, suggesting blood repertoires may reflect thyroid immune responses. In validation, the model predicted progression to ophthalmopathy a median of approximately 6.6 months before onset, with approximately 71% sensitivity and roughly 79% specificity.

The germline V gene gives CDR1 as SGHTA and CDR2 as FQGNSA. Including the terminal cysteine and phenylalanine, the CDR3 comprises 15 residues. Solely the CDR3 DNA is kept, with 45 bases framed from the first base. The junction shows trimming of 5 bases on V and 0 bases on J, plus 12 bases between the germline ends. In the ophthalmopathy patients, disease was moderately to severely active, with a Clinical Activity Score of 3 or more, a NOSPECS grade of 4 or more, and a duration of less than 3 months. Exclusion was applied to patients with uncontrolled infections, other autoimmune diseases, pregnancy or lactation. Diagnoses were established on the basis of clinical symptoms, serum thyroxine and TRAb, thyroid ultrasound, and orbital computed tomography. Ficoll-Paque density gradient centrifugation was used to isolate PBMCs from 9.5 to 10 ml of fresh peripheral blood. Total RNA was extracted using Trizol reagent, and RNA quality was assessed on an Agilent 2100 Bioanalyzer.

This clonotype was seen repeatedly, ten times or more. Its antigen specificity is not known. No base qualities exist here, and no much larger clone lies one base off it. The TCR beta CDR3 regions were amplified from the RNA transcripts. The first round of RT-PCR for the TCR CDR3 was performed with the HTBI primer set and the Qiagen OneStep RT-PCR kit. Libraries were constructed in a second round of multiplex PCR, after which size selection and purification were performed. Libraries were sequenced paired-end with 100 bp reads on an Illumina HiSeq2000. For the original study's pipeline: SOAPnuke was used to process the raw data, throwing out any read that contained adapters or uncalled bases, had a mean Phred below 15, or lacked an exact constant-primer or identifier match. COPE v1.2.5 was used to merge the high-quality paired reads, and each unique nucleotide sequence was defined as a clonotype. Clonotypes were aligned to IMGT TRBV, TRBD and TRBJ reference segments using MiTCR v1.1. The analysis included only V-J combinations with a frequency above 0.0001, which together covered 99% to 99.2% of the repertoires. A TCS score was defined as the ratio of F50 (clonal expansion) to E x V (chaos), with BLOSUM62-based TCRdist applied between CDR3 peptides within each V-J. Welch's t-statistics and random forest reduced around 510 V-J features to 10 to 15, which were used in a naive Bayes classifier (R e1071). Clones were called with MiXCR by TCRdb after fastp trimmed the public reads at Q25, and only in-frame beta chains were retained. Each entry is one CDR3 protein sequence, shown with its most common DNA and genes. TCRdb assigned the V and J calls; the authors' analysis was not used. This sample gives nearly 600,000 distinct CDR3 sequences in total; 13% to 15% of them show up just once. The top ten clones comprise 7% to 9% of the sample.

The clonotype was recovered from a woman aged 18-30 years with Graves' ophthalmopathy. Rearrangement joined TRBV7-2 to TRBJ2-3, with the identity of the D gene unclear. Sequenced material: blood. The nucleotide sequence is given as TGTGCCAGCAGCCCGGCCTGGACGAGCACAGATACGCAGTATTTT. Its protein reads: CASSPAWTSTDTQYF.